This T cell receptor (beta chain) was captured by sequencing in a study of cytomegalovirus exposure and HLA in healthy donors. This PCR relied on a set of 60 Vbeta primers and 13 Jbeta primers. The assay was immunoSEQ multiplex PCR, and TCRdb's table has in-frame clones only and misses some. Here the sample spans under 150,000 clones, about 70% being singletons. Remarks on this clone: At the DNA level, this CDR3 is encoded by other sequences in the same sample as well.

This CDR3 spans 16 amino acids. Germline CDR1 reads SGDLS; CDR2 reads YYNGEE. Trimming at V came to 0 bases and at J to 4 bases, leaving 6 bases not matched to a gene. The source material was PBMCs. The TCR sequence derives from a woman aged 40 to 50 in good health and CMV-seronegative. The V call is TRBV9, the J call TRBJ2-1, with 8 bases that match TRBD2. CDR3 sequence: CASSVGGTSGYNEQFF. As DNA, the CDR3 is TGTGCCAGCAGCGTAGGCGGTACTAGCGGTTACAATGAGCAGTTCTTC. Variable domain in full (rest from reference TRBV9 and TRBJ2-1): DSGVTQTPKHLITATGQRVTLRCSPRSGDLSVYWYQQSLDQGLQFLIQYYNGEERAKGNILERFSAQQFPDLHSELNLSSLELGDSALYFCASSVGGTSGYNEQFFGPGTRLTVL.